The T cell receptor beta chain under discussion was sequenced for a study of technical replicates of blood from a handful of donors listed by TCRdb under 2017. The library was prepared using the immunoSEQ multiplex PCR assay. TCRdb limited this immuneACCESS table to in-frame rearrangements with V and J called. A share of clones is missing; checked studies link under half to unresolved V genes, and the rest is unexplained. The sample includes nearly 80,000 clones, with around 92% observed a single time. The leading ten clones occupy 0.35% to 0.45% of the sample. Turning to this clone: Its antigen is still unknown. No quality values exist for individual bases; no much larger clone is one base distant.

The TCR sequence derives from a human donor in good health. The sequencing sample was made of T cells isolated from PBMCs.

The DNA reads TGCAGCGTTGACACGGCTGGGGGGAATGAGCAGTTCTTC. Translated, this is CSVDTAGGNEQFF. The chain is made from TRBV29-1 and TRBJ2-1, and the D gene may be TRBD2, 6 bases matching. The junction carries 13 bases between V and J, which are trimmed by 3 bases and 7 bases respectively. CDR1 SQVTM and CDR2 ANQGSEA are derived from the germline V gene. Spanning cysteine to phenylalanine, the CDR3 consists of 13 amino acids. Only CDR3 DNA is held: 39 bases, read in frame from base 1.